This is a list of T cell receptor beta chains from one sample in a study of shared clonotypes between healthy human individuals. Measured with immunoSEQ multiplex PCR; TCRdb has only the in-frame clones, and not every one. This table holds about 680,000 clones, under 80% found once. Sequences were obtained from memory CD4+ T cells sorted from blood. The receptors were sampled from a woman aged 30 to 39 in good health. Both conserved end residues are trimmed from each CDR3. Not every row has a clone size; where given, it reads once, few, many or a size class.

ASSRSSGRNTGELF TRBV5-1 few TRBJ2-2
ATSFSSGANVLT TRBV19 . TRBJ2-6
ASSWGGDSSSYNEQF TRBV5-8 . TRBJ2-1
AWSPQGDTEAF TRBV30 . TRBJ1-1
ASSPRTADLYEQY TRBV18 . TRBJ2-7
ASSSTGLAGIDEQF TRBV6-5 . TRBJ2-1
ASRPTGDYGYT TRBV28 many TRBJ1-2
ASSREGQGLTYEQY TRBV18 . TRBJ2-7
ASSIAASTDTQY TRBV19 . TRBJ2-3
ASSLGQPNEKLF TRBV7-9 . TRBJ1-4
ASSPLTGSYEQY TRBV18 . TRBJ2-7
ASIYQLKGDTEAF TRBV6-6 . TRBJ1-1
ASSETSFPTEAF TRBV2 many TRBJ1-1
SATRYTEAF TRBV20-1 . TRBJ1-1
ASSPASGRAGELF TRBV14 . TRBJ2-2
ATSSSGARRTEAF TRBV15 . TRBJ1-1
ASSLADGTHSNQPQH TRBV28 . TRBJ1-5